This TCR beta chain was sequenced in a study of blood T cell repertoires in COVID-19. The data were produced by immunoSEQ multiplex PCR, yet TCRdb's version contains in-frame clones alone and is incomplete. The profile shows fewer than 200,000 clones, approximately 79% of them singletons. The CDR3 contains 15 residues. V trimming: 5 bases; J trimming: 3 bases; junction bases outside the gene matches: 6. The germline gives CDR1 SEHNR, CDR2 FQNEAQ (reference sequence). The clonotype originates from a woman in her seventies with acute or convalescent COVID-19. The sequencing input was peripheral blood. This chain connects TRBV7-9 to TRBJ2-1, with 8 nucleotides matching TRBD1. In DNA, the CDR3 is TGTGCCAGCAGCGGATCAGGGGGCGTCTACAATGAGCAGTTCTTC. Translating gives CASSGSGGVYNEQFF.